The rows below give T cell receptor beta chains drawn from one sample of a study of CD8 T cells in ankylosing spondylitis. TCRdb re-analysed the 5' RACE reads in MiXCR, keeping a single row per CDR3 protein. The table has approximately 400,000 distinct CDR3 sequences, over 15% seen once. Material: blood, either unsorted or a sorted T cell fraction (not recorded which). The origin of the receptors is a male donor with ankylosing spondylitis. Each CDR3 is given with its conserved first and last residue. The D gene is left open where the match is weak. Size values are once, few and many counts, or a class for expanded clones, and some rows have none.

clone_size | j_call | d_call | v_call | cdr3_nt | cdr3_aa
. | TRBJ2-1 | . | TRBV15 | TGTGCCACCAGCAGAGATCGGGGCAGGGGCTACAATGAGCAGTTCTTC | CATSRDRGRGYNEQFF
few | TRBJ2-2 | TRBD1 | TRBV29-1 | TGCAGCGGAAGGGACAGGGAAGTTGGCGGGGAGCTGTTTTTT | CSGRDREVGGELFF
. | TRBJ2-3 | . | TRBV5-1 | TGCGCCAGCAGCGCTGGAAGGGCGACTAGCACAGATACGCAGTATTTT | CASSAGRATSTDTQYF
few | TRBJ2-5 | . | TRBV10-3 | TGTGCCATCAGTGAGTACCAAGGGGAGACCCAGTACTTC | CAISEYQGETQYF
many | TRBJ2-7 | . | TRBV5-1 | TGCGCCAGCAGCTTCCAGGGCCCCTCCTACGAGCAGTACTTC | CASSFQGPSYEQYF
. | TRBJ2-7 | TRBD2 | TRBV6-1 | TGTGCCACCTCCCGGGACTACAGAAACTACGAGCAGTACTTC | CATSRDYRNYEQYF
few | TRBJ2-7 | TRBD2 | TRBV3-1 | TGTGCCAGCAGCCTAAGTAGGACTAGCGGGATCTCCTACGAGCAGTACTTC | CASSLSRTSGISYEQYF
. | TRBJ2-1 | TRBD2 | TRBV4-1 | TGCGCCAGCAGCCAGGGGCGGCGGGGGGCGCCGTACAATGAGCAGTTCTTC | CASSQGRRGAPYNEQFF
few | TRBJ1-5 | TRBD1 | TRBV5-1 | TGCGCCAGCAGCCGAACAGGGGGAGATAGCAATCAGCCCCAGCATTTT | CASSRTGGDSNQPQHF
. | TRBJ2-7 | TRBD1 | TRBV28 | TGTGCCAGCAGTTCCTCTAGGGACAGGGGTGTACAGCGAGGGCAGTACTTC | CASSSSRDRGVQRGQYF
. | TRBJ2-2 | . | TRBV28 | TGTGCCAGCAAGGGAGGGGGCGCGAATACCGGGGAGCTGTTTTTT | CASKGGGANTGELFF
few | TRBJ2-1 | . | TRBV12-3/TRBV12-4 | TGTGCCAGCAGTAGCGCCGGGACACCACTCCGCCAGTTCTTC | CASSSAGTPLRQFF
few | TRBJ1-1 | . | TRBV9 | TGTGCCAGCAGCGTAGTACCGGACACTGAAGCTTTCTTT | CASSVVPDTEAFF
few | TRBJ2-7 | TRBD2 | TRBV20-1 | TGCAGTGCTAGGGCACTAGCGGGATCCTACGAGCAGTACTTC | CSARALAGSYEQYF
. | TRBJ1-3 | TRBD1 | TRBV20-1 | TGCAGTGCTAGACCGACCGACAGGGGGTATTTGGGAAACACCATATATTTT | CSARPTDRGYLGNTIYF
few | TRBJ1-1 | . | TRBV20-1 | TGCAGTGCTAGCGGTAGCGCTGAAGCTTTCTTT | CSASGSAEAFF
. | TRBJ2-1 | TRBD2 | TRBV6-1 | TGTGCCAGCACCCGACTAGCGGGAACCAATGAGCAGTTCTTC | CASTRLAGTNEQFF
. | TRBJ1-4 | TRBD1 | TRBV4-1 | TGCGCCAGCAGCCAGGTATACAGGGGTCGGGAAAAACTGTTTTTT | CASSQVYRGREKLFF
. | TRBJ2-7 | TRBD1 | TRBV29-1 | TGCAGCTCCTGGACAGGGGAGGGCGAGCAGTACTTC | CSSWTGEGEQYF
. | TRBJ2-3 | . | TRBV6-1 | TGTGCCAGCAGTCCCCAATCCTACACAGATACGCAGTATTTT | CASSPQSYTDTQYF
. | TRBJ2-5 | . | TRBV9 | TGTGCCAGCAGCCCGGAGAGGCTCCAAGAGACCCAGTACTTC | CASSPERLQETQYF
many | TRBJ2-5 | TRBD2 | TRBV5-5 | TGTGCCAGCAGCTTGTTCCGAGGGACTAGCGGGGGCCAAGAGACCCAGTACTTC | CASSLFRGTSGGQETQYF
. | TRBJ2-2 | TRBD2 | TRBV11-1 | TGTGCCAGCAGCAGACCCGGGACTAGGAGGTCGAACACCGGGGAGCTGTTTTTT | CASSRPGTRRSNTGELFF
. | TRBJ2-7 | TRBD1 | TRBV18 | TGTGCCAGCTCACCAAGGGACAGGGTACTCTACGAGCAGTACTTC | CASSPRDRVLYEQYF
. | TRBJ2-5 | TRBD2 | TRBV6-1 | TGTGCCAGCAGTGAATCTCGGGGGGGCCAAGAGACCCAGTACTTC | CASSESRGGQETQYF
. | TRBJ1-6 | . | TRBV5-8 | TGTGCCAGCAGCTTGAGTAGTACTACTCATTCACCCCTCCACTTT | CASSLSSTTHSPLHF
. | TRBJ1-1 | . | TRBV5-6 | TGTGCCAGCAGCTTGGTGGTAGGAACAGGTGTCACTGAAGCTTTCTTT | CASSLVVGTGVTEAFF